This TCR beta chain came from a study of blood T cell repertoires in COVID-19. On the study more broadly: Samples of COVID-19 (acute and convalescent) were obtained from the United States, Italy and Spain. T cells, B-cell-depleted T cells, or PBMCs provided the cDNA or gDNA that served as material.

The Seattle site enrolled patients during active infection and followed them longitudinally. Data came from immunoSEQ multiplex PCR; TCRdb stores just in-frame clones and leaves some out. This sample has some 130,000 clones, with about 89% found just once. The CDR3 is 15 residues long. Germline CDR1 and CDR2: GTSNPN and SVGIG (reference sequence). V was pared by 3 bases and J by 0 bases, with 14 bases between. Specimen: peripheral blood. This clonotype originated in a man aged 60 to 75 with COVID-19, enrolled during active disease. The chain combines TRBV30 with TRBJ1-1; D unclear. CDR3 sequence (DNA): TGTGCCTGGAGCGGGAGCTACCCCTTGAACACTGAAGCTTTCTTT. It yields the protein CAWSGSYPLNTEAFF. Using reference TRBV30 and TRBJ1-1 for the parts outside the CDR3, the full variable domain is SQTIHQWPATLVQPVGSPLSLECTVEGTSNPNLYWYRQAAGRGLQLLFYSVGIGQISSEVPQNLSASRPQDRQFILSSKKLLLSDSGFYLCAWSGSYPLNTEAFFGQGTRLTVV.